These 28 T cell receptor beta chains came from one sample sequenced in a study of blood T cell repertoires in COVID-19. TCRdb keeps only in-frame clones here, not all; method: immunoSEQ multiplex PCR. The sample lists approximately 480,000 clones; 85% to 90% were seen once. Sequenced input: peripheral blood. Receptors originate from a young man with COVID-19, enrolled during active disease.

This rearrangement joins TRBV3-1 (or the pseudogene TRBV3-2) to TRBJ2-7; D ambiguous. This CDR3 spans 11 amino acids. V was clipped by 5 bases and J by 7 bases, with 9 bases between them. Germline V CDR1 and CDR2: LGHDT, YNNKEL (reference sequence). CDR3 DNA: TGTGCCAGCAGCTCCACCCAGGAGCAGTACTTC. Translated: CASSSTQEQYF.

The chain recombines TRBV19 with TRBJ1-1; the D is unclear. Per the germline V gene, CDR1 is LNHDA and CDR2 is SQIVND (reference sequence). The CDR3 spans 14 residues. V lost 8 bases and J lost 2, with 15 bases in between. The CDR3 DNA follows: TGTGCCAGTGTCGGGAGACATCGTAACACTGAAGCTTTCTTT. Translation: CASVGRHRNTEAFF.

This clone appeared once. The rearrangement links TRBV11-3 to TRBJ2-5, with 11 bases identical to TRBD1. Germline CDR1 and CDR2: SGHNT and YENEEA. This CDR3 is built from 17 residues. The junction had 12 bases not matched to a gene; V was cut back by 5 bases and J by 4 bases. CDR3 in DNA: TGTGCCAGCAGCCTAGGAAGGACAGGGGGCGAATCAGAGACCCAGTACTTC. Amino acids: CASSLGRTGGESETQYF. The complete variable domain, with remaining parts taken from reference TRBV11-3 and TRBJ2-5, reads EAGVVQSPRYKIIEKKQPVAFWCNPISGHNTLYWYLQNLGQGPELLIRYENEEAVDDSQLPKDRFSAERLKGVDSTLKIQPAELGDSAVYLCASSLGRTGGESETQYFGPGTRLLVL.

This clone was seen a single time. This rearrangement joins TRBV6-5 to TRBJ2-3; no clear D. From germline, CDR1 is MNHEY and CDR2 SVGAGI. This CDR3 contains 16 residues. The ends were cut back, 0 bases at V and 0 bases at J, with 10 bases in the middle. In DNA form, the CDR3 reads TGTGCCAGCAGTTACTCGTCGGAGTTTAGCACAGATACGCAGTATTTT. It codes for CASSYSSEFSTDTQYF.

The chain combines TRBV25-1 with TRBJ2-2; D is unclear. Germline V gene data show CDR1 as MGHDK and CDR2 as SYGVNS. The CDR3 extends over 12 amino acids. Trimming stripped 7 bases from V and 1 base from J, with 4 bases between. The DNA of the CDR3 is TGTGCCAGCAATCAGAACACCGGGGAGCTGTTTTTT. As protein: CASNQNTGELFF.

CDR3 DNA: TGTGCCAGCAGTGAATGGGGCAGCACTAATGAAAAACTGTTTTTT. This codes for CASSEWGSTNEKLFF. This sequence joins TRBV25-1 and TRBJ1-4, with D possibly matching TRBD1 (5 bases). This CDR3 region has 15 residues. Trimming shortened V by 1 base and J by 2 bases, and 8 bases separated the two germline ends. The V gene's germline CDR1 is MGHDK and CDR2 SYGVNS.

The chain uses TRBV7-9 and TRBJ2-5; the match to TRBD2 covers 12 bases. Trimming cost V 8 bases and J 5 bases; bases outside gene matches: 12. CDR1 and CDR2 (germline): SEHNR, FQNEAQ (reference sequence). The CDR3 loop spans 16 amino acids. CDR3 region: CASVRRASGRAETQYF. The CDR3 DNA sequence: TGTGCCAGCGTCCGGCGGGCTAGCGGGAGGGCGGAGACCCAGTACTTC.

The CDR3 coding sequence is TGTGCCAGCTCACTAGGGACAGGGATAACCTACGAGCAGTACTTC. Protein: CASSLGTGITYEQYF. This rearrangement joins TRBV18 to TRBJ2-7, with 9 bases identical to TRBD1. V was pared by 4 bases and J by 2 bases, with 6 bases of the junction left unmatched. The CDR3 sequence is 15 residues long. The germline V gene encodes CDR1 KGHSH and CDR2 LQKENI.

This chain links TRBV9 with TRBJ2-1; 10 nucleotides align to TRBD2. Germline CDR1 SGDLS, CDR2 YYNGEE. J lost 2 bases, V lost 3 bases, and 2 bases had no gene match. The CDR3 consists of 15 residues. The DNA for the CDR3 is TGTGCCAGCAGCGCGGGACTAGCGCCCTACAATGAGCAGTTCTTC. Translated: CASSAGLAPYNEQFF.

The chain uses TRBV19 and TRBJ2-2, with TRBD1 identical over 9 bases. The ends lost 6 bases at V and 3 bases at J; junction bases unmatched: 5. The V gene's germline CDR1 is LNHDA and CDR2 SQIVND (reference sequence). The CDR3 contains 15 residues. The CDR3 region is CASRQGALDTGELFF. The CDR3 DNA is TGTGCCAGTAGACAGGGGGCATTGGACACCGGGGAGCTGTTTTTT.

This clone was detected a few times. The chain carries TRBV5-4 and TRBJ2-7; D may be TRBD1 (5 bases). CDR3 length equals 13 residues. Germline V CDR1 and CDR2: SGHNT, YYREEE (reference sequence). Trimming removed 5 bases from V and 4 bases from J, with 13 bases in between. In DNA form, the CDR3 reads TGTGCCAGCAGGGGGCACAAGGATTACGAGCAGTACTTC. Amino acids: CASRGHKDYEQYF.

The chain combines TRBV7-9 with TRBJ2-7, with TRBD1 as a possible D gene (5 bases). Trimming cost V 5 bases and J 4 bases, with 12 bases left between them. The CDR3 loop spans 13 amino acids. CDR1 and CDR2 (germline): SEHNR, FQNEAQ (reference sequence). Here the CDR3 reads CASSLTVPYEQYF. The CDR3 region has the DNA TGTGCCAGCAGCCTGACAGTTCCTTACGAGCAGTACTTC.

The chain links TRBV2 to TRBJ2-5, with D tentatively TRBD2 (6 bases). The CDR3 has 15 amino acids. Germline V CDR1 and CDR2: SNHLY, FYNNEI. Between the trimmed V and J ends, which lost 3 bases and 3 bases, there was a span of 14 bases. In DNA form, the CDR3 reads TGTGCCAGCAGTGACCCGCCAGGAGGGGAAGAGACCCAGTACTTC. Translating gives CASSDPPGGEETQYF.

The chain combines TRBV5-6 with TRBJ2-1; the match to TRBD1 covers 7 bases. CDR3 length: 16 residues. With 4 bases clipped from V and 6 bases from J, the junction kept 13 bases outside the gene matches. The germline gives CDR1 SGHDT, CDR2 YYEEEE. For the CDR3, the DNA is TGTGCCAGCAGCCCTCCTTTTAAGGGGGCCTCCAATGAGCAGTTCTTC. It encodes CASSPPFKGASNEQFF.

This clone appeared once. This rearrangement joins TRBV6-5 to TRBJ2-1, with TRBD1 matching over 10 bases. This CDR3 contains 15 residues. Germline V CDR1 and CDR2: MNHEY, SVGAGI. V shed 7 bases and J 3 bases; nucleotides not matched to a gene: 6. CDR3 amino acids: CASTLGQGFYNEQFF. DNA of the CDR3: TGTGCCAGCACTCTGGGACAGGGGTTCTACAATGAGCAGTTCTTC.

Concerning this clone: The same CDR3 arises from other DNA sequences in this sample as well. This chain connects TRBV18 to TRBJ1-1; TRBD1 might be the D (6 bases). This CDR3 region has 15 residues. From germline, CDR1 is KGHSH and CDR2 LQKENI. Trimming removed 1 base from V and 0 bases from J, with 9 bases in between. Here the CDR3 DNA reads TGTGCCAGCTCACCACAGGGGGGGTTGAACACTGAAGCTTTCTTT. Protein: CASSPQGGLNTEAFF.

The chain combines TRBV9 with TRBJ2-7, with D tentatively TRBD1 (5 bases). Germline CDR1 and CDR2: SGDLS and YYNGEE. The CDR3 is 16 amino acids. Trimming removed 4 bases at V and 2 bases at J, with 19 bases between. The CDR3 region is CASSPSAQGRTYEQYF. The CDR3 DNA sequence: TGTGCCAGCAGCCCCTCGGCGCAGGGTCGTACCTACGAGCAGTACTTC.

CDR3 sequence reads: CASSLVSGGGTDTQYF. CDR3 sequence (DNA): TGTGCCAGCAGCTTAGTCTCGGGAGGGGGGACAGATACGCAGTATTTT. The rearrangement joins TRBV7-6 to TRBJ2-3; TRBD2 agrees at 8 bases. The CDR3 contains 16 residues. Germline V gene data show CDR1 as SGHVS and CDR2 as FNYEAQ. V dropped 1 base and J dropped 3; count of bases not matched to a gene: 6.

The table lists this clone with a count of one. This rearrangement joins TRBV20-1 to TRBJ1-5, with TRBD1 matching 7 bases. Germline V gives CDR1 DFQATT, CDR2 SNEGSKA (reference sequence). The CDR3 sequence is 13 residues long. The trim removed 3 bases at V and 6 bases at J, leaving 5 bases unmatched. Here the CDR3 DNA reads TGCAGTGCTAGTAAGCAGGGGGGTCAGCCCCAGCATTTT. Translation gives CSASKQGGQPQHF.

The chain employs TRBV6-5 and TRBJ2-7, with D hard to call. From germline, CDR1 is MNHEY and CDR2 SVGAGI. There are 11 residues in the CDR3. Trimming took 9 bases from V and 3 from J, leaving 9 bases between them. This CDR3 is CASPNLYEQYF. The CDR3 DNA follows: TGTGCCAGTCCTAACCTCTACGAGCAGTACTTC.

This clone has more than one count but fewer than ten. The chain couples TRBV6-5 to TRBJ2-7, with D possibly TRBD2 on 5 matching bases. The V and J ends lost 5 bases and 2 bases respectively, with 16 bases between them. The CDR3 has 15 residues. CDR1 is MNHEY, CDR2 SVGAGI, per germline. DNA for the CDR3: TGTGCCAGCAGTACGTCAGCGGTGGCGACCTACGAGCAGTACTTC. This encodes CASSTSAVATYEQYF.

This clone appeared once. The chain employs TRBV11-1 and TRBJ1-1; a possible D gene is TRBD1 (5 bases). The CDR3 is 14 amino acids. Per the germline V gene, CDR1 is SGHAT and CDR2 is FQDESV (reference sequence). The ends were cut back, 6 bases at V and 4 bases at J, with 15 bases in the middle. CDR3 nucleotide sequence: TGTGCCAGCAGTCGCGGGACGCTCGGCACTGAAGCTTTCTTT. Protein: CASSRGTLGTEAFF.

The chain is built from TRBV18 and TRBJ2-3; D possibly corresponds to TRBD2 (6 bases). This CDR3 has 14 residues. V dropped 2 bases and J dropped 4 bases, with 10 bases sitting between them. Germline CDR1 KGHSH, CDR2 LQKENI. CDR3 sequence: CASSPGLRADTQYF. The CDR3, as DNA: TGTGCCAGCTCACCAGGACTACGGGCAGATACGCAGTATTTT.

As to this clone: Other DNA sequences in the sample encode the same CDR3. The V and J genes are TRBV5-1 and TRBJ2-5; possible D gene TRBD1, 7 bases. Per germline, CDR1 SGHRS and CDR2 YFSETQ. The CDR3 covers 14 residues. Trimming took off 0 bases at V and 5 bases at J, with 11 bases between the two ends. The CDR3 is CASSLGQGGETQYF. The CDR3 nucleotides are TGCGCCAGCAGCTTGGGTCAGGGGGGCGAGACCCAGTACTTC.

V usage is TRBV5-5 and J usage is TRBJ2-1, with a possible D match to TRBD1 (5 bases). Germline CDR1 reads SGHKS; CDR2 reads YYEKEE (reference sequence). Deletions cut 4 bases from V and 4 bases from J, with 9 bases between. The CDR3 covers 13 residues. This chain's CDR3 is CASSMTAYNEQFF. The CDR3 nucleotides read TGTGCCAGCAGCATGACAGCTTACAATGAGCAGTTCTTC.

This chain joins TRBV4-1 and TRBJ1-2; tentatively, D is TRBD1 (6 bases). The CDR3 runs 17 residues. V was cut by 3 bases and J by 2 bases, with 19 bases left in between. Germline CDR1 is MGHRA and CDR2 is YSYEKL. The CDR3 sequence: CASSHPRPDSYNYGYTF. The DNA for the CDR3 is TGCGCCAGCAGCCACCCACGACCGGACAGCTACAACTATGGCTACACCTTC.

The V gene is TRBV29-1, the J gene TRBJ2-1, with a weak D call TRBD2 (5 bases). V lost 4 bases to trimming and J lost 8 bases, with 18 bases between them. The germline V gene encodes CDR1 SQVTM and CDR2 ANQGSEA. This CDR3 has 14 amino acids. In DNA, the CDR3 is TGCAGCGTTGTAATGGTGGGAGTAGACGATGAGCAGTTCTTC. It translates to CSVVMVGVDDEQFF.

CDR3 loop: CATNPYSNQPQHF. In nucleotides, the CDR3 is TGTGCCACCAATCCTTATAGCAATCAGCCCCAGCATTTT. This chain links TRBV24-1 with TRBJ1-5; D not resolved. With 8 bases removed from V and 0 bases from J, the gap between germline ends came to 7 bases. The CDR3 extends over 13 amino acids. Germline V gives CDR1 KGHDR, CDR2 SFDVKD.